Listed here are 14 T cell receptor beta chains from one sample, sequenced in a study of blood T cell repertoires in COVID-19. TCRdb's table, derived via immunoSEQ multiplex PCR, lists solely in-frame clones and lacks some. Among fewer than 300,000 clones listed, 85% to 90% were seen once. Sequencing used PBMCs or T cells enriched from blood (not recorded which). The receptors here all came from a man between 40 and 49 years old who had recovered from COVID-19.

The rearrangement joins TRBV10-3 to TRBJ2-2, with 7 bases aligning to TRBD1. Germline-derived CDR1 and CDR2 are ENHRY and SYGVKD. The CDR3 runs 16 residues. The V gene end was trimmed by 6 bases and the J gene end by 7 bases; junction bases not matched to a gene: 14. CDR3 sequence reads: CAIRPTGVGYDGELFF. The CDR3 DNA is TGTGCCATCAGACCCACAGGGGTGGGTTATGACGGGGAGCTGTTTTTT.

J is TRBJ2-7 and V is TRBV18; D gene unclear. CDR1 and CDR2 (germline): KGHSH, LQKENI. Trimming took off 1 base at V and 0 bases at J, with 10 bases between the two ends. The CDR3 is 15 residues long. Written as DNA, the CDR3 is TGTGCCAGCTCACCACGTTCCGGGTTCTCCTACGAGCAGTACTTC. It is translated as CASSPRSGFSYEQYF.

This clone came up once. CDR3 sequence: CASSNLAGSTDTQYF. The CDR3 nucleotides read TGCGCCAGCAGTAACTTAGCGGGGAGCACAGATACGCAGTATTTT. The chain couples TRBV10-1 to TRBJ2-3, with TRBD2 matching 8 bases. This CDR3 region has 15 residues. J gave up 0 bases and V 5 bases, and 4 bases lay outside the gene matches. Germline loops: CDR1 WNHNN, CDR2 SYGVQD (reference sequence).

This chain connects TRBV3-1 (or the pseudogene TRBV3-2) to TRBJ2-5, with 10 bases lining up with TRBD2. The V gene's germline CDR1 is LGHDT and CDR2 YNNKEL (reference sequence). The CDR3 is 18 amino acids. The V gene end was trimmed by 5 bases and the J gene end by 6 bases; junction bases not matched to a gene: 18. CDR3 sequence reads: CASSEWGLAGGPRKTQYF. CDR3 bases: TGTGCCAGCAGCGAATGGGGCTTAGCGGGAGGCCCAAGGAAGACCCAGTACTTC.

The V call is TRBV20-1, the J call TRBJ2-1; 9 bases are shared with TRBD1. Trimming cost V 3 bases and J 3 bases; bases outside gene matches: 18. The CDR3 is 19 amino acids. Germline-derived CDR1 and CDR2 are DFQATT and SNEGSKA (reference sequence). CDR3 sequence: CSASKGVDWDRVLYNEQFF. As DNA, the CDR3 is TGCAGTGCTAGTAAAGGAGTTGATTGGGACAGGGTCCTCTACAATGAGCAGTTCTTC.

The chain is built from TRBV6-5 and TRBJ2-7; 8 bases align to TRBD1. The CDR3 has 15 amino acids. Trimming cost V 6 bases and J 2 bases; bases outside gene matches: 9. Germline assignment: CDR1 MNHEY and CDR2 SVGAGI. The CDR3 sequence: CASSKTGEGTYEQYF. DNA for the CDR3: TGTGCCAGCAGCAAGACAGGGGAAGGAACCTACGAGCAGTACTTC.

The V call is TRBV5-4, the J call TRBJ1-2, with D possibly being TRBD1 (5 bases). Germline V gene data show CDR1 as SGHNT and CDR2 as YYREEE (reference sequence). This CDR3 spans 15 amino acids. Trimming removed 0 bases from V and 0 bases from J, with 9 bases in between. The CDR3 spells CASSLAGNPNYGYTF. The DNA for the CDR3 is TGTGCCAGCAGCTTGGCAGGGAACCCTAACTATGGCTACACCTTC.

The chain is built from TRBV18 and TRBJ1-1; D not resolved. The CDR3 runs to 13 residues. V was pared by 0 bases and J by 4 bases, with 6 bases between. Germline CDR1 KGHSH, CDR2 LQKENI. CDR3 bases: TGTGCCAGCTCACCACCACGAGGCACTGAAGCTTTCTTT. It codes for CASSPPRGTEAFF.

The V call is TRBV5-1, the J call TRBJ1-4, with TRBD1 matching 9 bases. The CDR3 is made up of 17 amino acids. Germline V CDR1 and CDR2: SGHRS, YFSETQ. With V trimmed by 2 bases and J by 3 bases, 8 bases remained unmatched. Written as DNA, the CDR3 is TGCGCCAGCAGCTTCATACCGGGACAGGGCTCTAATGAAAAACTGTTTTTT. The encoded protein is CASSFIPGQGSNEKLFF.

This chain joins TRBV15 and TRBJ1-5; 7 positions match TRBD1. The CDR3 runs to 15 residues. The germline gives CDR1 LNHNV, CDR2 YYDKDF (reference sequence). V lost 4 bases to trimming and J lost 4 bases; unmatched junction nucleotides: 7. Here the CDR3 DNA reads TGTGCCACCAGCATGCCGGGACAGCCTAATCAGCCCCAGCATTTT. Its translation: CATSMPGQPNQPQHF.

The chain employs TRBV9 and TRBJ2-1; 11 bases align to TRBD2. The CDR3 is 18 amino acids. Unmatched junction bases numbered 12, after V lost 0 bases and J lost 7 bases. Per the germline V gene, CDR1 is SGDLS and CDR2 is YYNGEE. The CDR3 bases are TGTGCCAGCAGCGTAGCTAGCGGGGGGTCGTATCTTCAGAATGAGCAGTTCTTC. Translation: CASSVASGGSYLQNEQFF.

The chain employs TRBV28 and TRBJ2-2, with TRBD1 matching over 7 bases. The trim removed 7 bases at V and 1 base at J, leaving 6 bases unmatched. CDR1 and CDR2 from the germline V gene are MDHEN and SYDVKM. The length of the CDR3 is 15 residues. CDR3 in DNA: TGTGCCAGCACAACCGGGACAGTGAACACCGGGGAGCTGTTTTTT. Its protein product is CASTTGTVNTGELFF.

J is TRBJ2-1 and V is TRBV15; D is possibly TRBD2 (6 bases). Per the germline V gene, CDR1 is LNHNV and CDR2 is YYDKDF (reference sequence). The CDR3 loop spans 15 amino acids. V was trimmed by 0 bases and J by 7 bases, leaving 13 bases between them. The CDR3: CATSRDRDSSNEQFF. The CDR3 nucleotides read TGTGCCACCAGCAGAGACCGGGACTCTTCGAATGAGCAGTTCTTC.

This clone was detected once. CDR3 residues: CASSQDRGAPGGTPNEQFF. Written as DNA, the CDR3 is TGTGCCAGCAGCCAAGACAGGGGAGCTCCGGGAGGAACCCCCAATGAGCAGTTCTTC. The gene calls are TRBV3-1 (or the pseudogene TRBV3-2) and TRBJ2-1; D is possibly TRBD2 (7 bases). Germline V gives CDR1 LGHDT, CDR2 YNNKEL (reference sequence). The CDR3 consists of 19 residues. V gave up 0 bases and J gave up 6 bases, with 24 bases separating them.